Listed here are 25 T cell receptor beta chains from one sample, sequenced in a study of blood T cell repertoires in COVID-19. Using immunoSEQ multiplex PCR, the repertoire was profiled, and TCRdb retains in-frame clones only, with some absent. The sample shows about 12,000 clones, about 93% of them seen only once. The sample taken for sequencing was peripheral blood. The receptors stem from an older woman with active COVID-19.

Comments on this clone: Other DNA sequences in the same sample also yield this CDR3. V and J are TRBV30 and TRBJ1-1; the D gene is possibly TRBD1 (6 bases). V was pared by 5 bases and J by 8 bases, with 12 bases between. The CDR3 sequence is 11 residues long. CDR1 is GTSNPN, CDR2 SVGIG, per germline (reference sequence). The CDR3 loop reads CAWARGGEAFF. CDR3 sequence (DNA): TGTGCCTGGGCCAGGGGTGGCGAAGCTTTCTTT.

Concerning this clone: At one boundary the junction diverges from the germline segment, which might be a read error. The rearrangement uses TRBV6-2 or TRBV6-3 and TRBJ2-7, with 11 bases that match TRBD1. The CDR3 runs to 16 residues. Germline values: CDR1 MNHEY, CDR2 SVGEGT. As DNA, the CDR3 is TGTGCCAGCAGTTTTATATGGACAGGGGGCTCCAACGAGCAGTACTTC. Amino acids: CASSFIWTGGSNEQYF.

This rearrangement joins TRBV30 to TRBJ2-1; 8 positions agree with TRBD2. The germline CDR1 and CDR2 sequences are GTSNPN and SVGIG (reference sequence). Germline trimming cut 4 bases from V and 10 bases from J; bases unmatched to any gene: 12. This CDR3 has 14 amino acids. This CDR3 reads CAWTPTRGGGEQFF. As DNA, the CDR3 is TGTGCCTGGACCCCAACCCGGGGGGGAGGAGAGCAGTTCTTC.

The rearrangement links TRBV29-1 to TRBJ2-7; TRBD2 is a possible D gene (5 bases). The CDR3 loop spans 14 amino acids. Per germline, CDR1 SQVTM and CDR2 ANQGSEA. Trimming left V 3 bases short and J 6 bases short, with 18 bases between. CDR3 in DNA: TGCAGCGTTGAGGGGATCAGAGGAGGTTTCGAGCAGTACTTC. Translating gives CSVEGIRGGFEQYF.

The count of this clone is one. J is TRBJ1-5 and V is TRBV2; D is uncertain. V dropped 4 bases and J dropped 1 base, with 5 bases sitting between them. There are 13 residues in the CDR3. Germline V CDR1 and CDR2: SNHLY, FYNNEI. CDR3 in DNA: TGTGCCAGCAGTGTTCAAAGCAATCAGCCCCAGCATTTT. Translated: CASSVQSNQPQHF.

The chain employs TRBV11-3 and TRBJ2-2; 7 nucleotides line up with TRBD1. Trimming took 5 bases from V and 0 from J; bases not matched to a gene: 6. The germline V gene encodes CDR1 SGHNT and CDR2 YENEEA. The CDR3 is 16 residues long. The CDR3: CASSPRTGSNTGELFF. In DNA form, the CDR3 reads TGTGCCAGCAGCCCAAGGACAGGCTCGAACACCGGGGAGCTGTTTTTT.

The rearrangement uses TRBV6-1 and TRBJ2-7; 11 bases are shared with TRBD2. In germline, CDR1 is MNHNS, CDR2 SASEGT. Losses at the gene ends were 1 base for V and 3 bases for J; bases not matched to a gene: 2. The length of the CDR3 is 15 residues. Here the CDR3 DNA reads TGTGCCAGCAGTGAAGTACTAGCGGGAGTCTACGAGCAGTACTTC. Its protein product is CASSEVLAGVYEQYF.

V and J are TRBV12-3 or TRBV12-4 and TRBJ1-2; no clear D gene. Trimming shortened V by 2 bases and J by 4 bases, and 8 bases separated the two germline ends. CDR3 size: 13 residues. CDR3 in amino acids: CASSLTETYGYTF. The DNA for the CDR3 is TGTGCCAGCAGTTTAACAGAGACCTATGGCTACACCTTC.

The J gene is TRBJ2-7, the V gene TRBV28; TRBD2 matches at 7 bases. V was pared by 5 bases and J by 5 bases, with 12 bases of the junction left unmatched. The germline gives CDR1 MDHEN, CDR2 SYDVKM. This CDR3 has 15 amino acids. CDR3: CASSVLGGSWNEQYF. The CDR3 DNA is TGTGCCAGCAGTGTCCTGGGCGGGAGTTGGAACGAGCAGTACTTC.

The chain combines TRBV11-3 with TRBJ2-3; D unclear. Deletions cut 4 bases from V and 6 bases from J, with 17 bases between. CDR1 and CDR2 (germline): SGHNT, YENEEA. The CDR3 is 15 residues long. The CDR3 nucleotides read TGTGCCAGCAGCTCCCCGATCGAGTCCGGGGATACGCAGTATTTT. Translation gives CASSSPIESGDTQYF.

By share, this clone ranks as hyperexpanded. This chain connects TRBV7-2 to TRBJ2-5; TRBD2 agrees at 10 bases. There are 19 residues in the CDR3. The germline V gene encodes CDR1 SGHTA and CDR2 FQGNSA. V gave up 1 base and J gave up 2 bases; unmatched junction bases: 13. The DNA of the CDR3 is TGTGCCAGCAGCTTAGGCCTAGCGGGAGAGAACCCATATCAAGAGACCCAGTACTTC. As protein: CASSLGLAGENPYQETQYF.

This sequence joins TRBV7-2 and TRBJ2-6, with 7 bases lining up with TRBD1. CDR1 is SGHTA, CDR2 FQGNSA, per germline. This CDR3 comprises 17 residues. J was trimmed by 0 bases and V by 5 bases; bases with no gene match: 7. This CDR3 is CASSRDSGSSGANVLTF. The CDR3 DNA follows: TGTGCCAGCAGCCGGGACAGCGGTTCCTCTGGGGCCAACGTCCTGACTTTC.

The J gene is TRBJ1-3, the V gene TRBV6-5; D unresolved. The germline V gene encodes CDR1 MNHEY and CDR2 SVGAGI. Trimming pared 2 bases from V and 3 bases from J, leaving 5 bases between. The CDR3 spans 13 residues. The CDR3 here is CASSYEGGNTIYF. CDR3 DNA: TGTGCCAGCAGTTACGAGGGTGGAAACACCATATATTTT.

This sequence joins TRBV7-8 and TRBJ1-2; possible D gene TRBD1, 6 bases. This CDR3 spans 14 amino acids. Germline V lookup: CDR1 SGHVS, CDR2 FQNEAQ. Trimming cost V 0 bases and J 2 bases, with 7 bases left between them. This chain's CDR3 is CASSLADRNYGYTF. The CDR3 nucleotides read TGTGCCAGCAGCTTAGCCGACAGGAACTATGGCTACACCTTC.

The CDR3, as DNA: TGTGCCAGCAGTGTCCTAGCGGGAGGGCCAAGGTACATTCAGTACTTC. Translating it yields CASSVLAGGPRYIQYF. This chain joins TRBV2 and TRBJ2-4, with TRBD2 identical over 12 bases. Germline CDR1 is SNHLY and CDR2 is FYNNEI. V dropped 4 bases and J dropped 8; count of bases not matched to a gene: 9. CDR3 length: 16 residues. Full variable domain (remainder filled in from reference TRBV2 and TRBJ2-4): EPEVTQTPSHQVTQMGQEVILRCVPISNHLYFYWYRQILGQKVEFLVSFYNNEISEKSEIFDDQFSVERPDGSNFTLKIRSTKLEDSAMYFCASSVLAGGPRYIQYFGAGTRLSVL.

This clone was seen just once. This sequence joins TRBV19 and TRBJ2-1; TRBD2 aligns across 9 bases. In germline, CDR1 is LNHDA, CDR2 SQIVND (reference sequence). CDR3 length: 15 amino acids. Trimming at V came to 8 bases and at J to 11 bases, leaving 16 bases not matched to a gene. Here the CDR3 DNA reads TGTGCCAGTGGTCACAGGGCTAGCGGGGTCGGGAAGCAGTTCTTC. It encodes CASGHRASGVGKQFF. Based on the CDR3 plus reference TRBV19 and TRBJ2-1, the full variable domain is DGGITQSPKYLFRKEGQNVTLSCEQNLNHDAMYWYRQDPGQGLRLIYYSQIVNDFQKGDIAEGYSVSREKKESFPLTVTSAQKNPTAFYLCASGHRASGVGKQFFGPGTRLTVL.

Written as DNA, the CDR3 is TGTGCCAGTAGTACTACAGGGGGACGGGAGACCCAGTACTTC. This sequence encodes CASSTTGGRETQYF. This chain links TRBV19 with TRBJ2-5; 8 bases fit TRBD1. V was clipped by 4 bases and J by 5 bases; unmatched bases: 6. This CDR3 is 14 amino acids long. From germline, CDR1 is LNHDA and CDR2 SQIVND (reference sequence). Full variable domain (remainder filled in from reference TRBV19 and TRBJ2-5): DGGITQSPKYLFRKEGQNVTLSCEQNLNHDAMYWYRQDPGQGLRLIYYSQIVNDFQKGDIAEGYSVSREKKESFPLTVTSAQKNPTAFYLCASSTTGGRETQYFGPGTRLLVL.

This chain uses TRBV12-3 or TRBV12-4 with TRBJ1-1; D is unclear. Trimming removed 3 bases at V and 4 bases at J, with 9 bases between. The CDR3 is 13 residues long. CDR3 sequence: CASSLLRPTEAFF. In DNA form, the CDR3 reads TGTGCCAGCAGTTTGCTCAGGCCCACTGAAGCTTTCTTT.

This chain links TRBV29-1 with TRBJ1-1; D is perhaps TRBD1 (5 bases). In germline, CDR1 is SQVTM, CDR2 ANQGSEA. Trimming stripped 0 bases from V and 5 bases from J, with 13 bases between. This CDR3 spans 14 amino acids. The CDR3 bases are TGCAGCGTTGAAGATAGCGGGGGTAAGACTGAAGCTTTCTTT. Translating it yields CSVEDSGGKTEAFF.

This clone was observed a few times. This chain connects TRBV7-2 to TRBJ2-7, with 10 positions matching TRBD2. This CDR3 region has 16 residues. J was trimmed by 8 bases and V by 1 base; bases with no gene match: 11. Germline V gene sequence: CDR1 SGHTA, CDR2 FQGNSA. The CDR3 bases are TGTGCCAGCAGCTTAGTGGTTAGCGGGGGGCAACTTCAGCAGTACTTC. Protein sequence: CASSLVVSGGQLQQYF.

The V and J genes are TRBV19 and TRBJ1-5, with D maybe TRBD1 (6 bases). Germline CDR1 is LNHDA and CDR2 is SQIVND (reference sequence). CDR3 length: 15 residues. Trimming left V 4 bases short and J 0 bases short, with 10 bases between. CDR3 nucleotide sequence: TGTGCCAGTAGTACAGGGGACCTTAGCAATCAGCCCCAGCATTTT. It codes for CASSTGDLSNQPQHF.

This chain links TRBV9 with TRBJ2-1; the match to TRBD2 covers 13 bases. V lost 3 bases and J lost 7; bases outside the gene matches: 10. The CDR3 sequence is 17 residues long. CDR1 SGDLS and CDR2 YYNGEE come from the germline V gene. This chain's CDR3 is CASSGTARLAGGNEQFF. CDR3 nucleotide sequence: TGTGCCAGCAGCGGTACGGCTAGACTAGCGGGAGGAAATGAGCAGTTCTTC.

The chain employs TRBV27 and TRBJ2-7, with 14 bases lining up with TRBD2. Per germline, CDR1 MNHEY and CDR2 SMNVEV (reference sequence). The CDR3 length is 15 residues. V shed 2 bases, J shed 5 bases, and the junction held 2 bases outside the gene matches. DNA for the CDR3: TGTGCCAGCAGTTTAGGACTAGCGGGAGGTAACGAGCAGTACTTC. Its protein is CASSLGLAGGNEQYF.

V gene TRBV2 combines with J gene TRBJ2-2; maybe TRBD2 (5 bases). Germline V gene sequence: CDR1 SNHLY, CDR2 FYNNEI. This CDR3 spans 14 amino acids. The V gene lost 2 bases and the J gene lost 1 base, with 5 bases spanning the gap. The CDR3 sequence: CASSERENTGELFF. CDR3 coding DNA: TGTGCCAGCAGTGAACGGGAGAACACCGGGGAGCTGTTTTTT. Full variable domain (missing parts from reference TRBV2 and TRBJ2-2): EPEVTQTPSHQVTQMGQEVILRCVPISNHLYFYWYRQILGQKVEFLVSFYNNEISEKSEIFDDQFSVERPDGSNFTLKIRSTKLEDSAMYFCASSERENTGELFFGEGSRLTVL.

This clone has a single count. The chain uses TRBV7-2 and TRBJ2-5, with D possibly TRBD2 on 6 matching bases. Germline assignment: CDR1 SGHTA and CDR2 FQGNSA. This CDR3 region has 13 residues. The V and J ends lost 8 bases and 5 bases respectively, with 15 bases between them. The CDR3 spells CASGSYGSETQYF. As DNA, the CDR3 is TGTGCCAGCGGCAGCTACGGGAGTGAGACCCAGTACTTC.